These T cell receptor beta chains were read from a single sample in a study of Ad26.COV2.S vaccination and SARS-CoV-2 variants. The table came from immunoSEQ multiplex PCR; TCRdb's copy has only in-frame clones and leaves some out. The data hold about 480,000 clones, with roughly 89% observed a single time. This material consisted of peripheral blood, taken in a trial of Ad26.COV2.S vaccine versus placebo. These receptors came from a person between 18 and 59 years old who received the Ad26.COV2.S COVID-19 vaccine or a placebo. Each CDR3 is given with its conserved first and last residue. Fields, in order: V gene, CDR3 protein.

TRBV19,CAKAGGFFWQVREQFF
TRBV28,CASRTGLANTEAFF
TRBV3-1/TRBV3-2,CASTDQIAGVFFYEQYF
TRBV2,CASSWDRDDEQYF
TRBV5-6,CASSIGQGGQPQHF
TRBV7-9,CASSSISGLSSYNSPLHF
TRBV29-1,CSVAQGGNQPQHF
TRBV10-3,CAISATSGRSGEQFF
TRBV27,CASSLFGDQPQHF
TRBV28,CASSLWTGDDGYTF
TRBV28,CASLRGGLAGGFGSYNEQFF
TRBV28,CASSQSFVAFF
TRBV6-6,CASRRGRQANYGYTF
TRBV19,CASSILGDPSGEAFF
TRBV30,CAWSPGGSPGETQYF
TRBV3-1/TRBV3-2,CASSQDAGVAFF